The sequence of this T cell receptor beta chain was determined in a study of tumor and adjacent non-tumor tissue in lung cancer. Across the study: Patients comprised about a dozen adenocarcinoma, a couple of squamous cell carcinoma and 1 small cell lung cancer.

Worth noting for this clonotype: Its specificity is unknown.

No cell sorting was done before RNA was extracted from the tissue. More than 3 cm separated this lung sample from the edge of the tumor. Points from the study as a whole: Compared with tumor, normal lung showed significantly lower TCR diversity.

Three rounds of nested PCR, following a modified ARM-PCR protocol, produced the TCRbeta library. TCRdb analysed the multiplex PCR reads with MiXCR anew, one entry per CDR3 protein. The data hold almost 75,000 distinct CDR3 sequences, with under 70% observed a single time. Per germline, CDR1 MNHEY and CDR2 SVGEGT. The CDR3 totals 14 residues. The V gene end was trimmed by 3 bases and the J gene end by 8 bases; junction bases not matched to a gene: 9. The clonotype comes from a woman aged 50 to 60 with non-small cell lung cancer. V usage is TRBV6-2 or TRBV6-3 and J usage is TRBJ2-7; 8 nucleotides line up with TRBD2. Sample: distant non-tumor lung tissue. The CDR3 DNA follows: TGTGCCAGCAGTTATGGCAGCGGGAGTGACAAGCAGTACTTC. Translating it yields CASSYGSGSDKQYF.